This T cell receptor beta chain derives from a study of OX40 agonist ivuxolimab in advanced cancers. At the level of the whole study: Ivuxolimab was an agonistic, fully human IgG2 monoclonal antibody directed against OX40 (CD134), a costimulatory receptor. Patients were allowed to have had prior anti-PD-1, anti-PD-L1 or anti-CTLA-4 therapy, and less than 45% of the dose-escalation patients had previously received checkpoint inhibitors. A male proportion of roughly 80% and a mean age of approximately 61 years, ranging from 23 to 79, were recorded for the dose-escalation cohort. Intravenous ivuxolimab was administered to patients every 2 weeks at six dose levels: 0.01, 0.1, 0.3, 1.5, 3 and 10 mg/kg. Of the approximately 50 patients in dose escalation, approximately 20 had hepatocellular carcinoma, some 15 had melanoma, 9 had renal cell carcinoma and 9 had head and neck cancer. The purpose of peripheral TCRbeta sequencing was to test whether ivuxolimab changed TCR sequence diversity and led to clonal T-cell expansion. Partial responses occurred in three dose-escalation patients: two with cutaneous melanoma and one with hepatocellular carcinoma. The monotherapy dose-escalation portion (N ≈ 56 patients) of the phase I ivuxolimab trial is reported in the paper.

The CDR3 sequence holds 14 residues, the cysteine and phenylalanine included. Only the CDR3 DNA stays, 42 bases, in frame from base 1. CDR1 and CDR2 are read off the germline V gene as SGHAT and FQNNGV. Trimming takes 2 bases from V and 3 bases from J, and the germline ends sit 9 bases apart. Broader findings and caveats from the paper: After ivuxolimab, CD8+ T cells had more expanded clones than CD4+ T cells on average. Which antigens the clonally expanded peripheral T cells were specific for was not determined. In the 0.1-3.0 mg/kg groups, partial responders were among the patients with the lowest normalized peripheral clonal expansion, particularly in CD8+ T cells. At doses from 0.1 to 3.0 mg/kg, clonal expansion was seen in both CD4+ and CD8+ blood T cells between baseline and week 6. Low levels of normalized T-cell clonal expansion were also seen in some nonresponding patients.

Patients with a history of autoimmune disease or receiving systemic immunosuppression were excluded from the trial. Peripheral blood for TCR sequencing was collected from all dose cohorts at baseline, on cycle 4 day 1, and on cycle 7 day 1. The samples were drawn from a first-in-human, open-label, multicenter phase I dose-escalation trial of ivuxolimab. Adults with locally advanced or metastatic melanoma, renal cell, hepatocellular, or head and neck squamous cell carcinoma were enrolled in the trial. CD4+ and CD8+ T cells were sorted separately from peripheral blood before TCR sequencing. As for this clone: Its antigen remains undetermined. One base away there is no much larger clone; base qualities are not given.

Genomic DNA was extracted from sorted cells for sequencing of the TCRbeta CDR3 region. TCRbeta CDR3 regions were sequenced using the immunoSEQ Assay. Drawn from immuneACCESS, this table holds only the in-frame rearrangements with V and J called that TCRdb kept. Clones are partly lost; checked studies trace under half to an unresolved V gene and leave the rest unexplained. This sample has about 60,000 clones in its table, and less than 90% of those were observed once. About 2.3% of the sample comes from the top ten. Here the sequenced sample was CD4+ or CD8+ T cells sorted from blood, taken in a trial of the OX40 agonist ivuxolimab. The receptor's source is an adult with an advanced solid tumor such as melanoma, head and neck, liver or kidney cancer. The chain is assembled from TRBV11-2 and TRBJ2-3, and possibly TRBD1, on 6 matching bases. CDR3 reads: CASSLRTVTDTQYF. The nucleotide sequence reads as follows: TGTGCCAGCAGCTTACGGACAGTTACAGATACGCAGTATTTT.